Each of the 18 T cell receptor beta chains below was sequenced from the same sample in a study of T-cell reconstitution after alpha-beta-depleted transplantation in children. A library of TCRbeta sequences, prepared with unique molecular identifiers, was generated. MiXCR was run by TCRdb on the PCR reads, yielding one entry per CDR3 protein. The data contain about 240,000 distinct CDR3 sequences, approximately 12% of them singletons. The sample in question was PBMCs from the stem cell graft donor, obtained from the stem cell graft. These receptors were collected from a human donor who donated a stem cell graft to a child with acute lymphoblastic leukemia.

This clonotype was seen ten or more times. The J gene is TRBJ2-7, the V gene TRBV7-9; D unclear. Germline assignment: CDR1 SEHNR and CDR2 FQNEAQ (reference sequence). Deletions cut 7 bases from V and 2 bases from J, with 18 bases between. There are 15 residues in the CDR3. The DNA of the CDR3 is TGTGCCAGCACCTTGGGATTGGGCAGAGCCTACGAGCAGTACTTC. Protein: CASTLGLGRAYEQYF. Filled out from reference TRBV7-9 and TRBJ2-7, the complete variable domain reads DTGVSQNPRHKITKRGQNVTFRCDPISEHNRLYWYRQTLGQGPEFLTYFQNEAQLEKSRLLSDRFSAERPKGSFSTLEIQRTEQGDSAMYLCASTLGLGRAYEQYFGPGTRLTVT.

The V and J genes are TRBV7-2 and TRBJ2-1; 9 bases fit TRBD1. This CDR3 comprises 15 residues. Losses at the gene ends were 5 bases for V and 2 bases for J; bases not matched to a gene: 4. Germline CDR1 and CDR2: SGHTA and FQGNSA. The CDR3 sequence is CASSGDRATYNEQFF. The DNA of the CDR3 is TGTGCCAGCAGCGGGGACAGGGCAACCTACAATGAGCAGTTCTTC.

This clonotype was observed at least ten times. DNA for the CDR3: TGTGCCATCAGTGAGTTTAACAGCGAAGCTTTCTTT. It yields the protein CAISEFNSEAFF. The chain combines TRBV10-3 with TRBJ1-1; the D is unclear. The V gene lost 1 base and the J gene lost 8 bases, with 8 bases spanning the gap. The length of the CDR3 is 12 residues. Germline loops: CDR1 ENHRY, CDR2 SYGVKD.

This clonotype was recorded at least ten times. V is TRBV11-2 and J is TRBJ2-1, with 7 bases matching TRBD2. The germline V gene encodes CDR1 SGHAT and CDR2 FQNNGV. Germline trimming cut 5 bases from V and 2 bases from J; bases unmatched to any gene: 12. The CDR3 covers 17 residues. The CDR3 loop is CASSPQSAGATYNEQFF. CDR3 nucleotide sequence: TGTGCCAGCAGCCCACAGTCGGCGGGAGCTACCTACAATGAGCAGTTCTTC.

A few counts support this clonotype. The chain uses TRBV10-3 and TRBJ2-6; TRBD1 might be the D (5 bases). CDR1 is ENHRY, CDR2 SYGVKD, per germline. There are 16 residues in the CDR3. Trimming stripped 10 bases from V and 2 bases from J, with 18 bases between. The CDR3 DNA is TGTGCCACCAAAATACCAGGGAAAACTGGGGCCAACGTCCTGACTTTC. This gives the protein CATKIPGKTGANVLTF.

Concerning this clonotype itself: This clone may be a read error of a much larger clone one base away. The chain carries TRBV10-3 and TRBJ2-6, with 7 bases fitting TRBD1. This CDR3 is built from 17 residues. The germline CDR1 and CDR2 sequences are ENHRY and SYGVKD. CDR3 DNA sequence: TGTGCCATCAGTGAGCCGGGACAGAACTCTGGGGCCAACGGCCTGACTTTC. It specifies CAISEPGQNSGANGLTF.

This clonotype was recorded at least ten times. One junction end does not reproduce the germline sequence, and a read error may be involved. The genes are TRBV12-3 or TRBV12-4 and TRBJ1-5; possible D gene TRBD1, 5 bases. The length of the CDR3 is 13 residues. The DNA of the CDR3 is TGTACCAGCAGTGGGGGATTAAATCAGCCCCAGCATTTT. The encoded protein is CTSSGGLNQPQHF.

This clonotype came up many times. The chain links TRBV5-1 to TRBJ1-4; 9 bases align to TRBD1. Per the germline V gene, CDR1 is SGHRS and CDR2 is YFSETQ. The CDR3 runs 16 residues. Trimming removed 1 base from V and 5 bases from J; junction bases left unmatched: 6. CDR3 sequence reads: CASSLFGTGGNEKLFF. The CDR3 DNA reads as TGCGCCAGCAGCTTGTTCGGTACAGGGGGCAATGAAAAACTGTTTTTT.

The CDR3 loop is CASSYRDTYEQYF. The CDR3 nucleotides read TGTGCCAGCAGTTACAGGGATACCTACGAGCAGTACTTC. V usage is TRBV6-2 or TRBV6-3 and J usage is TRBJ2-7; D not certain. This CDR3 is built from 13 residues. CDR1 and CDR2 from the germline V gene are MNHEY and SVGEGT. V was cut by 2 bases and J by 2 bases, with 7 bases left in between.

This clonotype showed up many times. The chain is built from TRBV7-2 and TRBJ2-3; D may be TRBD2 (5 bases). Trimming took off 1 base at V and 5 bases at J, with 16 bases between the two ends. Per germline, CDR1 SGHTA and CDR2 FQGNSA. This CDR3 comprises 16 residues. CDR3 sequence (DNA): TGTGCCAGCAGCTTAGGGAGGTTTTATGTAGAAGATACGCAGTATTTT. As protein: CASSLGRFYVEDTQYF.

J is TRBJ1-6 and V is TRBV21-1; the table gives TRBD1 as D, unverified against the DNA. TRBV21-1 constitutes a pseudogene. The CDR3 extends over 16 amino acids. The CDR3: CASTSGQGWPNSPLHF. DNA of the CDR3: TGTGCCAGCACTTCGGGACAGGGGTGGCCTAATTCACCCCTCCACTTT.

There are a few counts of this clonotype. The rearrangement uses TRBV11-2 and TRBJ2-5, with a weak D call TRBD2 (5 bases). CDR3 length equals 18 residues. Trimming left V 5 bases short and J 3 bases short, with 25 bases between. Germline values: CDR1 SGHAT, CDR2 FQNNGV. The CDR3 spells CASSPRGLRTIGKETQYF. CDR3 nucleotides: TGTGCCAGCAGCCCACGGGGTCTTCGCACGATAGGAAAAGAGACCCAGTACTTC.

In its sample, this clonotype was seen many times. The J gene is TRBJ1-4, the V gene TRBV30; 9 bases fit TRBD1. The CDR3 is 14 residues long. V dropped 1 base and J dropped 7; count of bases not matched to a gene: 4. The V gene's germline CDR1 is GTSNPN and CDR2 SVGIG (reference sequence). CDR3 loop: CAWSGQGGSEKLFF. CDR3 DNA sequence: TGTGCCTGGAGTGGACAGGGGGGAAGTGAAAAACTGTTTTTT. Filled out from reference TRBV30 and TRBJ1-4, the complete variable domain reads SQTIHQWPATLVQPVGSPLSLECTVEGTSNPNLYWYRQAAGRGLQLLFYSVGIGQISSEVPQNLSASRPQDRQFILSSKKLLLSDSGFYLCAWSGQGGSEKLFFGSGTQLSVL.

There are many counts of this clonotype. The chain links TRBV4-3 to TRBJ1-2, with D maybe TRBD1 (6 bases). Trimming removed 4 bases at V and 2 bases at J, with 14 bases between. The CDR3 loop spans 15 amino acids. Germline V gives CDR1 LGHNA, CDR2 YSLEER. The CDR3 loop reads CASSPQVTGNYGYTF. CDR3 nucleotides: TGCGCCAGCAGCCCGCAGGTCACAGGGAACTATGGCTACACCTTC.

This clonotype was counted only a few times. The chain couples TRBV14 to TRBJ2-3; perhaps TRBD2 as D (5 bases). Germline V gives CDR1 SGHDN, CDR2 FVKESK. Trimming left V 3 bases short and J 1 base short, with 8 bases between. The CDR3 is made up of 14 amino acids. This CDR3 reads CASSQRVRTDTQYF. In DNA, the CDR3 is TGTGCCAGCAGCCAGAGGGTCCGCACAGATACGCAGTATTTT.

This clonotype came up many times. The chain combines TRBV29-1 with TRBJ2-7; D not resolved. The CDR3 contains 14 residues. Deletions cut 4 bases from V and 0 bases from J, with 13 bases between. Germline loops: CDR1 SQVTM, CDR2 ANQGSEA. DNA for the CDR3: TGCAGCGTTGGCGGCAAAGGAAACTCCTACGAGCAGTACTTC. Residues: CSVGGKGNSYEQYF.

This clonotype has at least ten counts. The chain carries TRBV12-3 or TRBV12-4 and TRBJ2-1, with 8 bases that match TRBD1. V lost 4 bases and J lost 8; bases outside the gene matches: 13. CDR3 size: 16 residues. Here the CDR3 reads CASSSQTSTGAHEQFF. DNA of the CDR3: TGTGCCAGCAGTTCACAAACGTCGACAGGGGCCCATGAGCAGTTCTTC.

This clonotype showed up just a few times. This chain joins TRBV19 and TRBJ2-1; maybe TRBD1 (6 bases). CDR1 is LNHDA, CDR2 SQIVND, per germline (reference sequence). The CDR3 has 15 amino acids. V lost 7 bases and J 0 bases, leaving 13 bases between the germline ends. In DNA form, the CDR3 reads TGTGCCAGTACCCTACAGGGTTTCTCCTACAATGAGCAGTTCTTC. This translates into CASTLQGFSYNEQFF.